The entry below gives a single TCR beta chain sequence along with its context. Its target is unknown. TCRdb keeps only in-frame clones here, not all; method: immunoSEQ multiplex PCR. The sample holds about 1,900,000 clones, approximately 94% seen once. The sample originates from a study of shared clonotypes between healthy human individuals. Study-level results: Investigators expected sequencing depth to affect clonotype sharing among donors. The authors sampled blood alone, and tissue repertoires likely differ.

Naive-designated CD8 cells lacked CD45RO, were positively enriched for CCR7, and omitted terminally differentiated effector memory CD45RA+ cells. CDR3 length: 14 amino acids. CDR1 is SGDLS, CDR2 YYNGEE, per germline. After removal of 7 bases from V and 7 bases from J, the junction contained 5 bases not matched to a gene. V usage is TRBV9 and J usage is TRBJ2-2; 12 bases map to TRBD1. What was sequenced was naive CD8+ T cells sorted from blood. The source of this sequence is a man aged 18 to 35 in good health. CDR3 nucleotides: TGTGCCAGCGGGACAGGGGGCGCGGGCGGGGAGCTGTTTTTT. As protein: CASGTGGAGGELFF.